This T cell receptor (beta chain) was found in a study of blood T cell repertoires in COVID-19. As for the study in general: Donors in the United States, Italy and Spain gave samples during acute or convalescent COVID-19. The cDNA or gDNA used as material had been derived from T cells, B-cell-depleted T cells, or PBMCs.

This clone has a handful of counts. The CDR3 spans 14 residues. Per the germline V gene, CDR1 is MNHEY and CDR2 is SVGAGI. Deletions cut 6 bases from V and 0 bases from J, with 11 bases between. Sequencing used immunoSEQ multiplex PCR; TCRdb keeps in-frame clones, though not all of them. The repertoire holds around 130,000 clones, with approximately 84% as singletons. The V and J genes are TRBV6-5 and TRBJ1-1; tentative D call: TRBD1 (5 bases). The TCR sequence derives from a man aged 55 to 70 with acute or convalescent COVID-19. Sequencing input: peripheral blood. The CDR3 protein is CASRTGLLNTEAFF. For the CDR3, the DNA is TGTGCCAGCAGGACGGGACTCTTGAACACTGAAGCTTTCTTT.